The 12 T cell receptor beta chains given below trace back to one sample, sequenced in a study of T-cell reconstitution after alpha-beta-depleted transplantation in children. Unique molecular identifiers were incorporated when the TCRbeta library was constructed. TCRdb ran MiXCR on the PCR reads and lists one entry per CDR3 protein. The data show some 500,000 distinct CDR3 sequences, around 16% seen once. Sequencing used PBMCs from the stem cell graft donor, obtained from the stem cell graft. Receptors originate from a human donor who donated a stem cell graft to a child with acute lymphoblastic leukemia.

The V call is TRBV5-6, the J call TRBJ2-7, with 9 bases that match TRBD1. This CDR3 spans 16 amino acids. The germline V gene encodes CDR1 SGHDT and CDR2 YYEEEE. The V segment lost 3 bases and the J segment 2 bases; nucleotides outside the gene matches: 9. The CDR3 DNA reads as TGTGCCAGCAGCTCCCTGGGGGACAGGGATCCCTACGAGCAGTACTTC. Amino acid sequence: CASSSLGDRDPYEQYF.

This chain joins TRBV2 and TRBJ2-1, with a tentative D call TRBD1 (5 bases). V was trimmed by 6 bases and J by 0 bases, leaving 12 bases between them. From germline, CDR1 is SNHLY and CDR2 FYNNEI. The CDR3 sequence is 15 residues long. The CDR3 DNA reads TGTGCCAGCAGAGCAGGGTTTAGCTCCTACAATGAGCAGTTCTTC. Protein product: CASRAGFSSYNEQFF.

Only a few counts were recorded for this clonotype. V gene TRBV25-1 combines with J gene TRBJ1-6; 8 bases align to TRBD1. V was clipped by 4 bases and J by 6 bases; unmatched bases: 2. Germline lookup yields CDR1 MGHDK and CDR2 SYGVNS. This CDR3 is built from 14 residues. The CDR3 nucleotides are TGTGCCAGCAGTGTACAGGGGGTTAATTCACCCCTCCACTTT. Translation: CASSVQGVNSPLHF. Looking up the rest from reference TRBV25-1 and TRBJ1-6 gives the full variable domain: EADIYQTPRYLVIGTGKKITLECSQTMGHDKMYWYQQDPGMELHLIHYSYGVNSTEKGDLSSESTVSRIRTEHFPLTLESARPSHTSQYLCASSVQGVNSPLHFGNGTRLTVT.

This clonotype was recorded a few times. The genes are TRBV11-2 and TRBJ2-1; 10 bases map to TRBD2. Germline V lookup: CDR1 SGHAT, CDR2 FQNNGV. After removal of 6 bases from V and 2 bases from J, the junction contained 22 bases not matched to a gene. The CDR3 covers 21 residues. CDR3 DNA: TGTGCCAGCAGACGTTACTCGATCCTAGCGGGAGCGGGTGTCGCCTACAATGAGCAGTTCTTC. Its translation is CASRRYSILAGAGVAYNEQFF.

The chain carries TRBV2 and TRBJ2-3; possible D gene TRBD2, 6 bases. Germline V CDR1 and CDR2: SNHLY, FYNNEI. V was cut by 5 bases and J by 1 base, with 10 bases left in between. The CDR3 is 14 residues long. The CDR3 spells CASSRGIGTDTQYF. Here the CDR3 DNA reads TGTGCCAGCAGTCGCGGGATTGGCACAGATACGCAGTATTTT. The full variable domain, its missing parts supplied by reference TRBV2 and TRBJ2-3, is EPEVTQTPSHQVTQMGQEVILRCVPISNHLYFYWYRQILGQKVEFLVSFYNNEISEKSEIFDDQFSVERPDGSNFTLKIRSTKLEDSAMYFCASSRGIGTDTQYFGPGTRLTVL.

The chain uses TRBV5-1 and TRBJ1-5, with 7 positions matching TRBD1. CDR1 SGHRS and CDR2 YFSETQ come from the germline V gene. The J segment lost 5 bases and the V segment lost 2 bases, leaving 19 bases of the junction unmatched. CDR3 length: 19 residues. The chain's CDR3 is CASSFLPLSRGRTDQPQHF. The DNA for the CDR3 is TGCGCCAGCAGCTTTCTCCCACTCTCCAGGGGGAGGACCGATCAGCCCCAGCATTTT.

This clonotype was detected a few times. The chain carries TRBV5-1 and TRBJ2-3, with 7 bases that match TRBD2. CDR3 length: 14 amino acids. V shed 4 bases, J shed 6 bases, and the junction held 8 bases outside the gene matches. Per the germline V gene, CDR1 is SGHRS and CDR2 is YFSETQ. The CDR3, as DNA: TGCGCCAGCAGCGTAAGGCGGGAGACCGATACGCAGTATTTT. This encodes CASSVRRETDTQYF.

This clonotype was counted only a few times. The chain is built from TRBV25-1 and TRBJ2-1, with a possible D match to TRBD1 (6 bases). This CDR3 contains 17 residues. Germline V CDR1 and CDR2: MGHDK, SYGVNS. Trimming shortened V by 4 bases and J by 5 bases, and 21 bases separated the two germline ends. The CDR3 protein is CASSAGGEQGRNNEQFF. Written as DNA, the CDR3 is TGTGCCAGCAGTGCCGGCGGTGAACAGGGACGAAACAATGAGCAGTTCTTC.

V is TRBV5-1 and J is TRBJ2-7; D is ambiguous. The germline CDR1 and CDR2 sequences are SGHRS and YFSETQ. The length of the CDR3 is 14 residues. The V and J ends lost 1 base and 2 bases respectively, with 10 bases between them. The CDR3 region is CASSLRPETYEQYF. The CDR3 DNA is TGCGCCAGCAGCTTGCGGCCCGAGACCTACGAGCAGTACTTC.

Here the CDR3 reads CSVEGDTTNYGYTF. The CDR3, as DNA: TGCAGCGTCGAGGGCGACACGACTAACTATGGCTACACCTTC. The chain combines TRBV29-1 with TRBJ1-2; no definite D call. The CDR3 covers 14 residues. Germline values: CDR1 SQVTM, CDR2 ANQGSEA. V was shortened by 6 bases and J by 0 bases, with 14 bases between the two germline ends.

The chain links TRBV20-1 to TRBJ2-7; 10 nucleotides line up with TRBD1. The CDR3 is made up of 15 amino acids. V was clipped by 3 bases and J by 2 bases; unmatched bases: 7. Germline assignment: CDR1 DFQATT and CDR2 SNEGSKA (reference sequence). In DNA, the CDR3 is TGCAGTGCTAGTTCCCGGGACAGGGGACCCTACGAGCAGTACTTC. Translation gives CSASSRDRGPYEQYF.

The V gene is TRBV9, the J gene TRBJ2-1; 11 nucleotides match TRBD2. Trimming removed 4 bases from V and 8 bases from J; junction bases left unmatched: 8. The CDR3 is 15 residues long. Germline CDR1 SGDLS, CDR2 YYNGEE. CDR3 sequence: CASSFLAGGEDEQFF. In DNA, the CDR3 is TGTGCCAGCAGCTTCCTAGCGGGAGGCGAAGATGAGCAGTTCTTC.